This T cell receptor (beta chain) was observed in a study of blood T cell repertoires in COVID-19. Study at large: Sites across the United States, Italy and Spain contributed samples from acute and convalescent COVID-19. T cells, B-cell-depleted T cells, or PBMCs provided the cDNA or gDNA that served as material.

Per the study methods: Amplification of reference gene primers provided the estimated nucleated cell counts. The protocol was immunoSEQ multiplex PCR, while the TCRdb copy is restricted to in-frame clones and leaves out a portion. D and trimming come from the DNA, and the V and J calls and clone size come from that table. The data show more than 250,000 clones, about 82% seen once. The germline V gene encodes CDR1 MNHEY and CDR2 SMNVEV (reference sequence). The V and J ends lost 5 bases and 10 bases, in that order; junction bases with no gene match: 16. The CDR3 consists of 17 residues. The source is a woman aged 50 to 65 with acute or convalescent COVID-19. The sequenced material came from peripheral blood. The chain uses TRBV27 and TRBJ1-6; 8 nucleotides align to TRBD1. The CDR3 protein is CASSQTVMTGDRSPLHF. CDR3 sequence (DNA): TGTGCCAGCAGTCAGACCGTAATGACAGGGGACCGCTCACCCCTCCACTTT.